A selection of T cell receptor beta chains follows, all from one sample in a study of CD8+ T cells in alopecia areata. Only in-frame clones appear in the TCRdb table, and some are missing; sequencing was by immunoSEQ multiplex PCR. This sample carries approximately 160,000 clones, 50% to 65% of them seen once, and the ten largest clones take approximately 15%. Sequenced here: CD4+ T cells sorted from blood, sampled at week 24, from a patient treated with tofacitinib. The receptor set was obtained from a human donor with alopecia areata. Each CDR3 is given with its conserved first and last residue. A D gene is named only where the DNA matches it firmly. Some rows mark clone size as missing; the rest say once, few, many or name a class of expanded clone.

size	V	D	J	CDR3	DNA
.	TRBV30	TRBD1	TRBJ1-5	CAWSPGRGRASNQPQHF	TGTGCCTGGAGTCCGGGGAGGGGGCGGGCGAGCAATCAGCCCCAGCATTTT
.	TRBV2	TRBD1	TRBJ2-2	CASSAQGGTNTGELFF	TGTGCCAGCAGCGCACAGGGGGGAACGAACACCGGGGAGCTGTTTTTT
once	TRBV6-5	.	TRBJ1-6	CASSYSPGDGSPLHF	TGTGCCAGCAGTTACTCGCCAGGGGACGGATCACCCCTCCACTTT
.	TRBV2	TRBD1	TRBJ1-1	CASSTGGRGGLTGNTEAFF	TGTGCCAGCTCTACAGGGGGCCGCGGCGGCCTTACAGGGAACACTGAAGCTTTCTTT
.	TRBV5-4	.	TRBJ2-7	CASSFRGAYEQYF	TGTGCCAGCAGCTTTCGCGGGGCCTACGAGCAGTACTTC
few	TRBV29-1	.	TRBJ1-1	CSVESPGWTEAFF	TGCAGCGTTGAAAGCCCCGGATGGACTGAAGCTTTCTTT
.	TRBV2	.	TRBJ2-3	CATTKGTTDTQYF	TGTGCCACAACCAAAGGGACCACAGATACGCAGTATTTT
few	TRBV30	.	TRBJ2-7	CAWPGEVVDGHSYEQYF	TGTGCCTGGCCAGGGGAAGTAGTGGACGGCCATTCCTACGAGCAGTACTTC
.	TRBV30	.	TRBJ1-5	CAWSTRPNQPQHF	TGTGCCTGGAGTACCCGCCCTAATCAGCCCCAGCATTTT
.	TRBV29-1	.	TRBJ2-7	CSVELVLGGREQYF	TGCAGCGTGGAACTGGTCTTAGGGGGACGCGAGCAGTACTTC
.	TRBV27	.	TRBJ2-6	CASSQITAGANVLTF	TGTGCCAGCAGCCAAATAACCGCCGGGGCCAACGTCCTGACTTTC
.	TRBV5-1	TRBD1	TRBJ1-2	CASSLAGTGVYGYTF	TGCGCCAGCAGCTTGGCCGGGACAGGGGTCTATGGCTACACCTTC
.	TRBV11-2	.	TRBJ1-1	CATVNGAGAREAFF	TGTGCCACCGTGAATGGGGCCGGCGCTCGGGAAGCTTTCTTT
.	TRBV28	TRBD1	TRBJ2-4	CASTLRDRGDIQYF	TGTGCCAGCACCCTCCGGGACAGGGGTGACATTCAGTACTTC
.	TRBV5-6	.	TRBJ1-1	CASSLDMTAGEAFF	TGTGCCAGCAGCTTGGACATGACAGCGGGTGAAGCTTTCTTT
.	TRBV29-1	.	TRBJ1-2	CSVESGNDGYTF	TGCAGCGTTGAATCCGGGAACGATGGCTACACCTTC
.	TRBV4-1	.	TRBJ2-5	CASSQGRWAFQETQYF	TGCGCCAGCAGCCAAGGACGGTGGGCCTTCCAAGAGACCCAGTACTTC
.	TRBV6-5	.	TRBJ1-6	CASGLVESPLHF	TGTGCCAGCGGTTTAGTCGAGTCACCCCTCCACTTT
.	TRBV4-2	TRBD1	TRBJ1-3	CASTQTGEGNTIYF	TGTGCCAGCACCCAGACAGGGGAAGGAAACACCATATATTTT
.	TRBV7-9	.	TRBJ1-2	CASSSAARGSGYTF	TGTGCCAGCAGCTCTGCTGCAAGGGGCTCTGGCTACACCTTC
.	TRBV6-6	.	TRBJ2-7	CASSYSRGESDEQYF	TGTGCCAGCAGTTACTCGAGGGGGGAATCTGACGAGCAGTACTTC
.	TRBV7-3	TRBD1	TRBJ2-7	CASSPRQGVGEQYF	TGTGCCAGCAGCCCCAGACAGGGGGTGGGTGAGCAGTACTTC
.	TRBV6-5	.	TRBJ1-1	CASSYRSMNTEAFF	TGTGCCAGCAGTTACAGGAGCATGAACACTGAAGCTTTCTTT
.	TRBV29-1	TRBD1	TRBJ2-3	CSVESSRTGGRYTQYF	TGCAGCGTTGAATCGAGTCGGACAGGGGGCAGGTATACGCAGTATTTT
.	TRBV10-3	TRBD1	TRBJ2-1	CASGPGQGAYNEQFF	TGTGCCAGCGGACCCGGACAGGGGGCTTACAATGAGCAGTTCTTC
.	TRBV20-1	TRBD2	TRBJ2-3	CSATGEGTQYF	TGCAGTGCTACGGGGGAGGGTACGCAGTATTTT
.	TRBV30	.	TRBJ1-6	CAWSVEGLVSPLHF	TGTGCCTGGAGTGTCGAAGGTCTGGTTTCACCCCTCCACTTT
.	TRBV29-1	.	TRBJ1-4	CSVGQFGEKLFF	TGCAGCGTTGGACAGTTCGGGGAAAAACTGTTTTTT
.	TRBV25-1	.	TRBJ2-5	CASSEVTQYF	TGTGCCAGCAGTGAAGTGACCCAGTACTTC
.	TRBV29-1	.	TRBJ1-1	CSGLPTNTEAFF	TGCAGCGGGCTTCCGACGAACACTGAAGCTTTCTTT
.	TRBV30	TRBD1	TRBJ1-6	CAWRPTGPINSPLHF	TGTGCCTGGAGGCCGACAGGGCCCATAAATTCACCCCTCCACTTT
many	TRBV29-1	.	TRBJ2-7	CSAIPQGGGYEQYF	TGCAGCGCTATACCCCAGGGCGGAGGCTACGAGCAGTACTTC
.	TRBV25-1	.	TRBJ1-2	CASSEGYREGYGYTF	TGTGCCAGCAGTGAAGGGTACAGGGAGGGCTATGGCTACACCTTC
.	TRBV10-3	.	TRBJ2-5	CAIGGGYQETQYF	TGTGCCATCGGGGGCGGTTACCAAGAGACCCAGTACTTC
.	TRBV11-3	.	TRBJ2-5	CASARGPSQETQYF	TGTGCCAGCGCCCGGGGGCCCTCCCAAGAGACCCAGTACTTC
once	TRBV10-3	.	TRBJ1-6	CASNQRTNSPLHF	TGTGCCAGCAACCAACGAACCAATTCACCCCTCCACTTT